This T cell receptor (beta chain) originates from a study of cytomegalovirus exposure and HLA in healthy donors. General study results and limits: Overall, around 160 TCR beta chains were annotated as cytomegalovirus-associated. It was reportedly the case that the classifier diagnosed cytomegalovirus status with high specificity and sensitivity. The authors confirmed in vitro that a few CMV-associated chains were specific for CMV antigens.

On this clone: The target antigen is unknown.

Profiling relied on immunoSEQ multiplex PCR, and the TCRdb table lists in-frame clones only, not all of them. This sample has more than 110,000 clones, with approximately 85% found just once. J gave up 8 bases and V 1 base, and 9 bases lay outside the gene matches. This CDR3 contains 16 residues. Germline lookup yields CDR1 SGHDT and CDR2 YYEEEE. This clonotype was obtained from a woman aged 25 to 39 in good health and CMV-seronegative. Material for sequencing was PBMCs. The rearrangement joins TRBV5-6 to TRBJ2-1, with TRBD2 identical over 10 bases. The CDR3 bases are TGTGCCAGCAGCTTGTTTGCGTCTAGCGGGGGATATGAGCAGTTCTTC. It yields the protein CASSLFASSGGYEQFF.